Sequencing of this T cell receptor (beta chain) was carried out in a study of immune heterogeneity within non-small cell lung tumors. Study-wide context: There was 1 tumor not otherwise specified, along with more than 9 non-squamous carcinomas and several squamous cell carcinomas. Study outcomes and limitations: Identical dominant CDR3 beta clonotypes were found repeatedly across the tumor sites of a single patient, and these appeared alongside high-frequency clones that were unique to particular tumor locations.

As template, the study used bulk tumor genomic DNA at approximately 640 ng per sample. Every primary tumor yielded several biopsies, spaced far apart, that were taken during surgery. Enrolled individuals presented with untreated, newly diagnosed non-small cell lung cancer and received curative surgery. This clonotype is judged large. What it recognizes is unknown. The CDR3 covers 13 residues. Germline CDR1 is SNHLY and CDR2 is FYNNEI. Trimming shortened V by 7 bases and J by 3 bases, and 11 bases separated the two germline ends. CDR3 of TCR beta was amplified by multiplex PCR that used 32 V and 13 J primers. One entry per CDR3 protein, called by TCRdb with MiXCR from the multiplex PCR reads. The profile shows over 1,500 distinct CDR3 sequences, around 21% of them singletons.

The sequencing input was lung tumor tissue. V is TRBV2 and J is TRBJ2-3, with D perhaps matching TRBD2 (5 bases). This TCR came from a woman aged 45-65 years with non-small cell lung cancer. The CDR3 coding sequence is TGTGCCAGCATGAGGGTTTGGACAGATACGCAGTATTTT. Its protein product is CASMRVWTDTQYF.